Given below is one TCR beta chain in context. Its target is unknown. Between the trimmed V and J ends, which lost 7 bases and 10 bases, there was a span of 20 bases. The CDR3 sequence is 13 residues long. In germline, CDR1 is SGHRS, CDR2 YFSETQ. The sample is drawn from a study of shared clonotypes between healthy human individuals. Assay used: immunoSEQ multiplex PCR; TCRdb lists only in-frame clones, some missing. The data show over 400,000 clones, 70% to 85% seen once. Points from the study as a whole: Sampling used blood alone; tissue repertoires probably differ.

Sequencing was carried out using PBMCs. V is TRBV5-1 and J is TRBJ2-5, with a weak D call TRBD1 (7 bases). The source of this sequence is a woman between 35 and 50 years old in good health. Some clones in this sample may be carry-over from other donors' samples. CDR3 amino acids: CASRRDSRTNQYF. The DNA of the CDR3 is TGCGCCAGCCGCAGGGACAGTCGGACTAACCAGTACTTC. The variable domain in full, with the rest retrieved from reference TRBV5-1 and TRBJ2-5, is KAGVTQTPRYLIKTRGQQVTLSCSPISGHRSVSWYQQTPGQGLQFLFEYFSETQRNKGNFPGRFSGRQFSNSRSEMNVSTLELGDSALYLCASRRDSRTNQYFGPGTRLLVL.